This T cell receptor (beta chain) appears in the sequencing data of a study of cytomegalovirus exposure and HLA in healthy donors. The CDR3 is 16 amino acids. V was pared by 4 bases and J by 4 bases, with 19 bases between. Per germline, CDR1 LNHDA and CDR2 SQIVND (reference sequence). The PCR contained 60 Vbeta and 13 Jbeta primers. TCRdb keeps only in-frame clones here, not all; method: immunoSEQ multiplex PCR. The table lists 150,000 to 200,000 clones, around 63% of them singletons. This receptor was obtained from a woman between 18 and 29 years old in good health and CMV-seropositive. The chain links TRBV19 to TRBJ1-2; no reliable D call. Material for sequencing was PBMCs. As DNA, the CDR3 is TGTGCCAGTAGTACACCTGGCGCGGAGAAGATCTATGGCTACACCTTC. Translation gives CASSTPGAEKIYGYTF.